This TCR beta chain was sequenced in a study of blood T cells in healthy people across ages. Study-level results: The long-lived group displayed more naive CD4+ cells, plus higher diversity, than the aged donors did.

V was trimmed by 2 bases and J by 4 bases, leaving 8 bases between them. The CDR3 extends over 13 amino acids. Germline CDR1 reads MNHEY; CDR2 reads SMNVEV (reference sequence). Comments on this clonotype: Its target is unknown.

Then a second PCR, running roughly 6 to 12 cycles, was carried out with a sample-barcoded 5' primer and a J-beta primer mix. MiXCR was run by TCRdb on the 5' RACE reads, yielding one entry per CDR3 protein. This sample yields approximately 880,000 distinct CDR3 sequences, of which roughly 50% are seen a single time; 10% to 15% belongs to the top ten. Sequencing input: blood. The receptor was derived from a man aged 25 to 40 in good health. This chain links TRBV27 with TRBJ2-5, with no clear D. The CDR3 sequence: CASSLSRRETQYF. CDR3 sequence (DNA): TGTGCCAGCAGTTTAAGTAGGAGAGAGACCCAGTACTTC.